Listed below are T cell receptor beta chains from one sample, sequenced in a study of cytomegalovirus exposure and HLA in healthy donors. Sequenced by immunoSEQ multiplex PCR; TCRdb stores in-frame clones only, minus some. The sample lists approximately 90,000 clones, about 80% occurring once. Sample: PBMCs. These receptor sequences come from a male donor in good health and CMV-seronegative. Each CDR3 is given with its conserved first and last residue. Fields, in order: J gene, V gene, CDR3 protein.

>TRBJ1-1|TRBV5-1
CASSLAGTKNTEAFF
>TRBJ1-1|TRBV10-2
CASNDPGTANTEAFF
>TRBJ2-3|TRBV4-3
CASSSGTGGPDTQYF
>TRBJ2-4|TRBV5-1
CASSLAGAKNIQYF
>TRBJ2-7|TRBV11-2
CASSSGIRNEQYF
>TRBJ2-5|TRBV7-9
CASSMGDRGDRETQYF
>TRBJ2-3|TRBV5-5
CASSSDKSTDTQYF
>TRBJ2-7|TRBV9
CASSVVTWRGPYEQYF
>TRBJ2-7|TRBV7-2
CASSLGGGGGFYEQYF
>TRBJ2-7|TRBV4-1
CASSQGQGGYYEQYF
>TRBJ1-1|TRBV27
CASRPAQLNTEAFF
>TRBJ2-1|TRBV2
CASSEGTSGSIDEQFF
>TRBJ2-5|TRBV4-3
CASSQLTGGRGQETQYF
>TRBJ2-5|TRBV27
CASRRAGQGWPEQYF
>TRBJ1-1|TRBV5-1
CASSLYGGGWNTEAFF
>.|TRBV29-1
CSVVRGQGYEQYF
>TRBJ2-5|TRBV18
CASSINLGHSGSSETQYF
>TRBJ2-1|TRBV28
CASSFDRGGHEQFF
>TRBJ2-3|TRBV7-2
CASSYRGATGGGGTDTQYF
>TRBJ2-2|TRBV18
CASSPPIEGGELFF
>TRBJ1-3|TRBV18
CASSPSTSGSGNTIYF
>TRBJ1-1|TRBV6-5
CATTGNTEAFF
>TRBJ1-1|TRBV9
CASSETPLQGPNTEAFF
>TRBJ1-4|TRBV25-1
CASSARGAANEKLFF
>TRBJ2-7|TRBV18
CASSPGIYEQYF
>TRBJ1-6|TRBV7-2
CASSFDRGSPLHF
>TRBJ1-2|TRBV4-3
CASSQDRQGLSYGYTF
>TRBJ2-3|TRBV4-3
CASSHPPGLVGGTQYF
>TRBJ2-5|TRBV5-8
CASSLVQGAPTQYF